Sequencing of this T cell receptor (beta chain) was carried out in a study of identical twins. Study results and caveats: The presence of invariant MAIT and iNKT cells could partly confound analyses of zero-insertion sequences.

The V and J ends lost 0 bases and 4 bases, in that order; junction bases with no gene match: 7. Germline-derived CDR1 and CDR2 are DFQATT and SNEGSKA (reference sequence). CDR3 size: 15 residues. TCRdb reprocessed the 5' RACE reads with MiXCR, giving one entry per CDR3 protein. The sample lists 1,800,000 or so distinct CDR3 sequences, under 35% seen once, with approximately 0.25% in the top ten. This clonotype appeared a few times. Antigen specificity is unknown. The sample comprised cord blood. The TCR was taken from a newborn girl in good health. This chain connects TRBV20-1 to TRBJ1-2; 8 bases are shared with TRBD1. In nucleotides, the CDR3 is TGCAGTGCTAGAGATCTGCAGGGGGCTAGCTATGGCTACACCTTC. This codes for CSARDLQGASYGYTF.